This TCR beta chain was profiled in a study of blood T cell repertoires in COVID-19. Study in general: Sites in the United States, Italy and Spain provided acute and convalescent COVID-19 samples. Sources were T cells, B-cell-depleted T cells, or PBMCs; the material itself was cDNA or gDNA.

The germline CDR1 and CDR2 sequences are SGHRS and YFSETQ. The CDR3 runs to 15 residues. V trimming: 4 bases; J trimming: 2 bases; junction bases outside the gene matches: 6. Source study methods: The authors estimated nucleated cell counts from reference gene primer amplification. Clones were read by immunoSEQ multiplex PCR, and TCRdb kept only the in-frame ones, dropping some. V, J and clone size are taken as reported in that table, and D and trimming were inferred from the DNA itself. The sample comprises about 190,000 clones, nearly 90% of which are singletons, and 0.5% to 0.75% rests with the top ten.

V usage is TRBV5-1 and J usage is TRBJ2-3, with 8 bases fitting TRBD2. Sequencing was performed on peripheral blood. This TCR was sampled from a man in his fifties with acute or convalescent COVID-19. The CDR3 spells CASSTSGGPTDTQYF. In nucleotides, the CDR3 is TGCGCCAGCAGCACCAGCGGGGGACCCACAGATACGCAGTATTTT.